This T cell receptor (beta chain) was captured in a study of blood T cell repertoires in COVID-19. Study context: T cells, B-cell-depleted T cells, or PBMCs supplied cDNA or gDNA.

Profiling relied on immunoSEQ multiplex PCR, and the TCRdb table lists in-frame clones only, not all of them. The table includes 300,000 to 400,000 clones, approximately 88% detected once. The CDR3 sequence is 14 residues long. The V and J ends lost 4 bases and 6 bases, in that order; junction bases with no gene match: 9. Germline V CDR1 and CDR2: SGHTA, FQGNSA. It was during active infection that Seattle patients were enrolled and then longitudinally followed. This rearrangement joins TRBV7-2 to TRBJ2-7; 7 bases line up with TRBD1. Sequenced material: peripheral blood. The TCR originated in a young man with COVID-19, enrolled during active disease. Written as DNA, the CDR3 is TGTGCCAGCAGCTCAAACTCAGGGGGTCGCGAGCAGTACTTC. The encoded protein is CASSSNSGGREQYF.